A single sample is the source of the 4 T cell receptor beta chains below, sequenced in a study of blood T cell repertoires in COVID-19. Libraries were prepared by immunoSEQ multiplex PCR; TCRdb keeps only in-frame clonotypes and omits some of them. The sample includes about 210,000 clones, about 90% of them seen just once. The sample consisted of peripheral blood. The receptors were sampled from a man aged 25-45 years with acute or convalescent COVID-19.

The rearrangement uses TRBV6-1 and TRBJ1-5; 8 nucleotides align to TRBD1. Germline-derived CDR1 and CDR2 are MNHNS and SASEGT. J gave up 1 base and V 3 bases, and 2 bases lay outside the gene matches. CDR3 length equals 15 residues. For the CDR3, the DNA is TGTGCCAGCAGTGACCCAGGGGGCAGCAATCAGCCCCAGCATTTT. Translation: CASSDPGGSNQPQHF.

This clone was found once. The genes are TRBV2 and TRBJ1-1; maybe TRBD1 (5 bases). Deletions cut 8 bases from V and 1 base from J, with 17 bases between. The CDR3 has 15 residues. Per the germline V gene, CDR1 is SNHLY and CDR2 is FYNNEI. Written as DNA, the CDR3 is TGTGCCAGCCTAACCCAGGGTGGTCCGAACACTGAAGCTTTCTTT. Translating gives CASLTQGGPNTEAFF.

V usage is TRBV18 and J usage is TRBJ1-5; 7 nucleotides agree with TRBD1. The CDR3 sequence is 17 residues long. Germline V CDR1 and CDR2: KGHSH, LQKENI. The V and J ends lost 3 bases and 0 bases, in that order; junction bases with no gene match: 8. This chain's CDR3 is CASSPRGTVYSNQPQHF. The CDR3 DNA is TGTGCCAGCTCACCTCGGGGGACAGTTTATAGCAATCAGCCCCAGCATTTT.

V and J are TRBV6-4 and TRBJ2-5; a weak D match, TRBD2 (6 bases). This CDR3 is 14 amino acids long. Trimming pared 6 bases from V and 5 bases from J, leaving 16 bases between. CDR1 is MRHNA and CDR2 is SNTAGT in the germline V gene. In nucleotides, the CDR3 is TGTGCCAGCAGCACGGAGGGCTCCGCGGAGACCCAGTACTTC. It specifies CASSTEGSAETQYF.